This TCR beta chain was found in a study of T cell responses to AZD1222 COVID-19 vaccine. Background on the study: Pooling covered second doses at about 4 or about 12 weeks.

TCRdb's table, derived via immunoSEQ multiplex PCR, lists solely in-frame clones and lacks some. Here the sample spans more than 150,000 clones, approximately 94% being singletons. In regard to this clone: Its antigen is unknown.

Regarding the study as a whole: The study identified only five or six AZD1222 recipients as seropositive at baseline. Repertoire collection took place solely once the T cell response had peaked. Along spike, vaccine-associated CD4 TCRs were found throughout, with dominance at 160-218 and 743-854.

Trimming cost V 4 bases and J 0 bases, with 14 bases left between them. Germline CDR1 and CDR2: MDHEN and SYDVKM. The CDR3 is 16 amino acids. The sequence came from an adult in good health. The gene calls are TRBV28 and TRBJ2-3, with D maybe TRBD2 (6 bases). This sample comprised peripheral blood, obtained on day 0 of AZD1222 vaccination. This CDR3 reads CASSSNLALSTDTQYF. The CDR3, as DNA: TGTGCCAGCAGTTCTAACCTAGCGCTAAGCACAGATACGCAGTATTTT.